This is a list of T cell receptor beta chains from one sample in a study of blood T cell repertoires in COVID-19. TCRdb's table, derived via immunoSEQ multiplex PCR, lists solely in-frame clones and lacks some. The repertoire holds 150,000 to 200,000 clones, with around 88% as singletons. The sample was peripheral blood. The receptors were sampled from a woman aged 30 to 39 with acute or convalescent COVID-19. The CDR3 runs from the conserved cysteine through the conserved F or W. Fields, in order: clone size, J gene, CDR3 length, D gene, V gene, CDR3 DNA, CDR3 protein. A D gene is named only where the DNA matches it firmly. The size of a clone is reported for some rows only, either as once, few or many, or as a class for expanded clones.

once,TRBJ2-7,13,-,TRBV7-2,TGTGCCAGCAGCTTAGGCCTAGACTACGAGCAGTACTTC,CASSLGLDYEQYF
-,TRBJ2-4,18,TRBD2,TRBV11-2,TGTGCCAGCAGCTTAGTCGGACTAGCGGGACCCTCCAAAAACATTCAGTACTTC,CASSLVGLAGPSKNIQYF
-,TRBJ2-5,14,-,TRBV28,TGTGCCAGCAGTTTGGCAGGGCCACAAGAGACCCAGTACTTC,CASSLAGPQETQYF
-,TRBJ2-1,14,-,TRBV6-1,TGTGCCAGCAGTGAATACAGCTCCTACAATGAGCAGTTCTTC,CASSEYSSYNEQFF
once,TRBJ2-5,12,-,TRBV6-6,TGTGCCAGAGAGGAGATGAGGGAGACCCAGTACTTC,CAREEMRETQYF
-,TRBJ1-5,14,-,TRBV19,TGTGCCAGTAGTGGGGCGAATGTCATAACGCCCCAGCATTTT,CASSGANVITPQHF
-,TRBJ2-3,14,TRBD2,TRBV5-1,TGCGCCAGCAGCTGGAGCGGGACCACAGATACGCAGTATTTT,CASSWSGTTDTQYF
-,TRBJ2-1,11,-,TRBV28,TGTGCCGGCACCGAATCCCGGAGACAGTTCTTC,CAGTESRRQFF
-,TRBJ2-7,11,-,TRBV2,TGTGCCAGGGGGCCTTCCTACGAGCAGTACTTC,CARGPSYEQYF
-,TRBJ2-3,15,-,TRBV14,TGTGCCAGCAGCCTTAACCCAGGGAGCACAGATACGCAGTATTTT,CASSLNPGSTDTQYF
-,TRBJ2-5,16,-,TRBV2,TGTGCCTTACACCTGGAGGGGGCCTTGAAGGTAGAGACCCAGTACTTC,CALHLEGALKVETQYF
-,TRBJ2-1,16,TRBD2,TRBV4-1,TGCGCCAGCAGCCAAGAGAGTAGCGGGAGGGACAATGAGCAGTTCTTC,CASSQESSGRDNEQFF
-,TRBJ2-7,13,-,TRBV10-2,TGCGCCAGCAGTGAGTCGCCGGTCTACGAGCAGTACTTC,CASSESPVYEQYF
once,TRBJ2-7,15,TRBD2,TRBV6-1,TGTGCCAGCAGTGAATGGGGCGGGAGAAGTGGCGAGCAGTACTTC,CASSEWGGRSGEQYF
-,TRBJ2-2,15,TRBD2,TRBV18,TGTGCCAGCCGTCGCCTAGCGGGAGCGGCCGGGGAGCTGTTTTTT,CASRRLAGAAGELFF
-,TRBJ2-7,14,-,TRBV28,TGTGCCAGCACGCCCACCGGAGAGAGCTACGAGCAGTACTTC,CASTPTGESYEQYF
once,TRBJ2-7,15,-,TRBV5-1,TGCGCCAGCAGCTTGCGTAGTCTCCGTTCCTACGAGCAGTACTTC,CASSLRSLRSYEQYF
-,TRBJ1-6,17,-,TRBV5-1,TGCGCCAGCAGCTTGGACCCCGCTAGCTCCTATAATTCACCCCTCCACTTT,CASSLDPASSYNSPLHF
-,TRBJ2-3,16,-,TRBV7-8,TGTGCCAGCAGCCAATCTCGACAGTCACGCACAGATACGCAGTATTTT,CASSQSRQSRTDTQYF
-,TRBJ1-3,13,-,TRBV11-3,TGTGCCAGCAGCCGGACATCTGGAAACACCATATATTTT,CASSRTSGNTIYF
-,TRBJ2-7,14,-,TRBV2,TGTGCCAGTCTACAGGGAAAGGACCCCTCGAAACGGACATTC,CASLQGKDPSKRTF
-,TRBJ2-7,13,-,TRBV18,TGTGCCAGCTCACCTAGCGGATTCTACGAGCAGTACTTC,CASSPSGFYEQYF
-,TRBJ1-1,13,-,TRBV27,TGTGCCAGCAGCCCACAGGGCCGGGCTGAAGCTTTCTTT,CASSPQGRAEAFF
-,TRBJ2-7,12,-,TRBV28,TGTGCCAGCACCAGGGGCTCCTACGAGCAGTACTTC,CASTRGSYEQYF
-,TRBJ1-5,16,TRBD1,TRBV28,TGTGCCAGCATTGACAGGGGTGGCGGATCATCTCAGCCCCAGCATTTT,CASIDRGGGSSQPQHF
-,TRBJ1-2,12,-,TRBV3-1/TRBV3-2,TGTGCCACCTCGGGACAAGGGTATGGCTACACCTTC,CATSGQGYGYTF
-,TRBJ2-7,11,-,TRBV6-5,TGTGCCAGCAGCGATGTGGCGGGGCAGTACTTC,CASSDVAGQYF
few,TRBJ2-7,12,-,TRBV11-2,TGTGCCAGCAGCTTCAGGTTTTGGGAGCAGTACTTC,CASSFRFWEQYF
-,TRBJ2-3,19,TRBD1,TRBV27,TGTGCCAGCAGGGTCAGGAGGACAGGGGGCCTCCGTCCTAACTATACGCAGTATTTT,CASRVRRTGGLRPNYTQYF
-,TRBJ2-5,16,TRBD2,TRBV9,TGTGCCAGCAGCCCCCATAGCGGGAGGGACCAAGAGACCCAGTACTTC,CASSPHSGRDQETQYF